The rows below give T cell receptor beta chains drawn from one sample of a study of glioma-infiltrating T cells. TCRdb redid the calling of the multiplex PCR reads with MiXCR, one entry per CDR3 protein. The sample includes about 130,000 distinct CDR3 sequences, less than 30% of them seen just once. The specimen was glioma tissue, nonneoplastic brain tissue, or PBMCs (not recorded which). The receptor set was obtained from a human donor with low-grade glioma or glioblastoma, undergoing nonglioma brain surgery, or in good health (not recorded which). Each CDR3 is given without its conserved first and last residue. Clone size, where shown, is once, few, many, or a class for clones that have expanded.

many | TRBJ1-3 | TRBV15 | 12 | ATSVGQGQNTIY
many | TRBJ1-5 | TRBV6-1 | 12 | ASSKGASNQPQH
many | TRBJ2-7 | TRBV27 | 13 | ASRTTSGTTYEQY
few | TRBJ1-1 | TRBV12-3/TRBV12-4 | 15 | ASSLSWGGTGGTGAF
many | TRBJ2-5 | TRBV6-1 | 9 | ASSTDQTQY
many | TRBJ1-2 | TRBV6-1 | 10 | ASSHRNYGYT
many | TRBJ2-5 | TRBV7-9 | 13 | ASRNAGQQVETQY
many | TRBJ2-7 | TRBV7-6 | 14 | ASSQPRTGGTYEQY
many | TRBJ2-7 | TRBV7-2 | 13 | ASSLEGTHSYEQY
. | TRBJ2-5 | TRBV7-6 | 12 | ASRLGQGRETQY
many | TRBJ1-2 | TRBV5-1 | 12 | ASSLGTGLYGYT
. | TRBJ2-1 | TRBV28 | 14 | ASTPIAGRSYDEKF
many | TRBJ1-2 | TRBV4-1 | 13 | ASSDREGYEYGYT
many | TRBJ2-7 | TRBV20-1 | 12 | SAGRLESSNEQY
. | TRBJ2-1 | TRBV5-6 | 14 | ASSFRVVPPYNEQF
. | TRBJ1-6 | TRBV7-2 | 13 | DSSTTGNYNSPLH
. | TRBJ2-3 | TRBV29-1 | 13 | SVKGREDGTDTQY
. | TRBJ1-2 | TRBV19 | 11 | ASSTRTGFGYT
many | TRBJ1-1 | TRBV19 | 13 | ASSIAAGVNTEAF
. | TRBJ2-7 | TRBV5-1 | 13 | ASSLDGWTIYEQY
many | TRBJ2-3 | TRBV7-2 | 17 | ASSLRTSGRGESTDTQY
. | TRBJ1-2 | TRBV18 | 15 | ASSQSTGTGAFDGYT
. | TRBJ1-2 | TRBV19 | 14 | ASSIAPGLRNYGYT
many | TRBJ2-7 | TRBV4-1 | 15 | ASSQPTGQTSSYEQY
many | TRBJ2-7 | TRBV20-1 | 14 | SAQLPGLAADYEQY
many | TRBJ2-1 | TRBV4-2 | 12 | ASSQGTSYNEQF
. | TRBJ2-6 | TRBV5-1 | 17 | ASSLEPTGTSSGANVLT